The 15 T cell receptor beta chains listed next were all sequenced from one sample in a study of blood T cell repertoires in COVID-19 (TCRdb year 2020). Library method: the immunoSEQ multiplex PCR assay. TCRdb carries this immuneACCESS record with in-frame sequences only. Its versions omit some clonotypes, under half of them owing to an unresolved V gene in the studies checked, with the rest unexplained. A total of approximately 300,000 clones appear in this sample, about nine tenths of them only once. The top ten clones comprise under 11% of the sample. The sample comprised PBMCs or T cells enriched from blood (not recorded which). Every receptor here comes from a woman between 18 and 29 years old who had recovered from COVID-19.

The rearrangement links TRBV5-6 to TRBJ1-1; possibly TRBD1 for D (6 bases). Trimming stripped 3 bases from V and 0 bases from J, with 12 bases between. The CDR3 spans 15 residues. Germline V gene sequence: CDR1 SGHDT, CDR2 YYEEEE. CDR3 sequence reads: CASSSEGGVNTEAFF. In DNA form, the CDR3 reads TGTGCCAGCAGCTCAGAGGGGGGGGTGAACACTGAAGCTTTCTTT.

This clone has more than one count but fewer than ten. The chain links TRBV9 to TRBJ2-5, with 9 bases that match TRBD1. The junction had 7 bases not matched to a gene; V was cut back by 5 bases and J by 2 bases. This CDR3 region has 15 residues. Germline values: CDR1 SGDLS, CDR2 YYNGEE. In nucleotides, the CDR3 is TGTGCCAGCAGACTAGACAGGGGGACTCAAGAGACCCAGTACTTC. Translating it yields CASRLDRGTQETQYF. The full variable domain, rest sourced from reference TRBV9 and TRBJ2-5, is DSGVTQTPKHLITATGQRVTLRCSPRSGDLSVYWYQQSLDQGLQFLIQYYNGEERAKGNILERFSAQQFPDLHSELNLSSLELGDSALYFCASRLDRGTQETQYFGPGTRLLVL.

The chain joins TRBV18 to TRBJ2-2, with 9 bases aligning to TRBD1. The CDR3 length is 16 residues. From germline, CDR1 is KGHSH and CDR2 LQKENI. After removal of 3 bases from V and 4 bases from J, the junction contained 6 bases not matched to a gene. The CDR3, as DNA: TGTGCCAGCTCACCCCTACAGGGGGCGTCCACCGGGGAGCTGTTTTTT. This translates into CASSPLQGASTGELFF.

The chain combines TRBV19 with TRBJ2-3, with 7 positions matching TRBD2. The CDR3 is 14 amino acids. Germline V gene data show CDR1 as LNHDA and CDR2 as SQIVND (reference sequence). The ends lost 3 bases at V and 4 bases at J; junction bases unmatched: 4. The CDR3 DNA follows: TGTGCCAGTAGTATGGTTGCGGGGGCAGATACGCAGTATTTT. It yields the protein CASSMVAGADTQYF. Supplemented by reference TRBV19 and TRBJ2-3, the full variable domain reads DGGITQSPKYLFRKEGQNVTLSCEQNLNHDAMYWYRQDPGQGLRLIYYSQIVNDFQKGDIAEGYSVSREKKESFPLTVTSAQKNPTAFYLCASSMVAGADTQYFGPGTRLTVL.

The chain combines TRBV11-2 with TRBJ1-1; 8 nucleotides match TRBD1. The trim removed 1 base at V and 8 bases at J, leaving 9 bases unmatched. The CDR3 spans 15 residues. Germline lookup yields CDR1 SGHAT and CDR2 FQNNGV. The CDR3 is CASSLVGRGPIEAFF. In nucleotides, the CDR3 is TGTGCCAGCAGCTTAGTGGGCAGGGGGCCTATCGAAGCTTTCTTT.

The rearrangement uses TRBV29-1 and TRBJ2-2; D is possibly TRBD1 (5 bases). V lost 6 bases, J lost 4 bases, and 9 bases lay in between. CDR1 is SQVTM and CDR2 is ANQGSEA in the germline V gene. The CDR3 has 12 amino acids. The CDR3 DNA sequence: TGCAGCGTGCGTAGGGGCACCGGGGAGCTGTTTTTT. This sequence encodes CSVRRGTGELFF.

The chain links TRBV6-5 to TRBJ2-2; D call uncertain. The V end was cut by 6 bases, the J end by 0 bases, with 5 bases between. CDR3 length equals 13 residues. Germline CDR1 and CDR2: MNHEY and SVGAGI. CDR3: CASRSANTGELFF. The CDR3 coding sequence is TGTGCCAGCAGGTCGGCGAACACCGGGGAGCTGTTTTTT.

J is TRBJ1-1 and V is TRBV6-1; D not certain. This CDR3 contains 14 residues. V dropped 3 bases and J dropped 1 base, with 9 bases sitting between them. Per germline, CDR1 MNHNS and CDR2 SASEGT. In DNA form, the CDR3 reads TGTGCCAGCAGTGACCGGTCATCGAACACTGAAGCTTTCTTT. Protein sequence: CASSDRSSNTEAFF.

This clone has only a few counts. This chain joins TRBV2 and TRBJ2-1; 8 bases line up with TRBD1. The CDR3 contains 14 residues. J was trimmed by 7 bases and V by 6 bases; bases with no gene match: 8. CDR1 is SNHLY, CDR2 FYNNEI, per germline. The CDR3 sequence: CASRDRAWWNEQFF. The CDR3 nucleotides are TGTGCCAGCAGGGACAGGGCATGGTGGAATGAGCAGTTCTTC. The variable domain in full, with the rest retrieved from reference TRBV2 and TRBJ2-1, is EPEVTQTPSHQVTQMGQEVILRCVPISNHLYFYWYRQILGQKVEFLVSFYNNEISEKSEIFDDQFSVERPDGSNFTLKIRSTKLEDSAMYFCASRDRAWWNEQFFGPGTRLTVL.

This clone was seen a single time. The chain has TRBV18 and TRBJ1-1; D gene ambiguous. In germline, CDR1 is KGHSH, CDR2 LQKENI. Deletions cut 3 bases from V and 6 bases from J, with 8 bases between. The CDR3 totals 12 residues. The CDR3 reads CASSPRESEAFF. The CDR3 region has the DNA TGTGCCAGCTCACCGCGGGAATCTGAAGCTTTCTTT. The full variable domain, rest sourced from reference TRBV18 and TRBJ1-1, is NAGVMQNPRHLVRRRGQEARLRCSPMKGHSHVYWYRQLPEEGLKFMVYLQKENIIDESGMPKERFSAEFPKEGPSILRIQQVVRGDSAAYFCASSPRESEAFFGQGTRLTVV.

The chain employs TRBV3-1 (or the pseudogene TRBV3-2) and TRBJ2-1; 9 nucleotides line up with TRBD2. The CDR3 covers 12 residues. CDR1 and CDR2 from the germline V gene are LGHDT and YNNKEL (reference sequence). The J segment lost 8 bases and the V segment lost 7 bases, leaving 3 bases of the junction unmatched. The CDR3 region has the DNA TGTGCCAGCAAGGCGGGGGGGTATGAGCAGTTCTTC. It specifies CASKAGGYEQFF.

This sequence joins TRBV11-2 and TRBJ2-1; TRBD1 aligns across 7 bases. Germline V gene data show CDR1 as SGHAT and CDR2 as FQNNGV. The V segment lost 2 bases and the J segment 1 base; nucleotides outside the gene matches: 14. The CDR3 has 19 residues. The CDR3 sequence: CASSLSRGWTGRSYNEQFF. The CDR3 DNA reads TGTGCCAGCAGCTTATCTAGAGGTTGGACAGGCAGGTCCTACAATGAGCAGTTCTTC. Together with reference TRBV11-2 and TRBJ2-1, the CDR3 gives the full variable domain: EAGVAQSPRYKIIEKRQSVAFWCNPISGHATLYWYQQILGQGPKLLIQFQNNGVVDDSQLPKDRFSAERLKGVDSTLKIQPAKLEDSAVYLCASSLSRGWTGRSYNEQFFGPGTRLTVL.

This chain links TRBV6-1 with TRBJ1-1; tentatively, D is TRBD1 (6 bases). V lost 2 bases, J lost 5 bases, and 18 bases lay in between. The CDR3 runs 16 residues. Germline V gives CDR1 MNHNS, CDR2 SASEGT. CDR3 sequence: CASSERSRGAPTEAFF. CDR3 DNA: TGTGCCAGCAGTGAAAGGTCGCGGGGGGCTCCAACTGAAGCTTTCTTT.

The gene calls are TRBV2 and TRBJ1-2; D is ambiguous. This CDR3 is 15 amino acids long. The V gene's germline CDR1 is SNHLY and CDR2 FYNNEI. With 2 bases removed from V and 1 base from J, the gap between germline ends came to 11 bases. As DNA, the CDR3 is TGTGCCAGCAGTGAAAGCCTGGCGGTTAACTATGGCTACACCTTC. This translates into CASSESLAVNYGYTF.

The chain combines TRBV29-1 with TRBJ1-1; D is unresolved. CDR1 SQVTM and CDR2 ANQGSEA come from the germline V gene. The CDR3 runs to 13 residues. Trimming took 2 bases from V and 1 from J, leaving 8 bases between them. The CDR3 is CSVESTENTEAFF. In DNA, the CDR3 is TGCAGCGTTGAATCTACAGAGAACACTGAAGCTTTCTTT.